This T cell receptor beta chain was identified during a study of vaccination effects on CD4 cells after COVID-19. General study points: Spike-reactive clones in convalescents after vaccination were chiefly newly vaccine-induced. Limitations: small convalescent group and missing early post-infection timepoints.

The CDR3 covers 13 residues. Germline CDR1 and CDR2: LNHDA and SQIVND (reference sequence). Deletions cut 3 bases from V and 10 bases from J, with 12 bases between. Libraries were prepared by immunoSEQ multiplex PCR; TCRdb keeps only in-frame clonotypes and omits some of them. The table records approximately 47,000 clones, about 75% of them present only once. In regard to this clone: Its matching antigen is unknown.

Once cultured for nine to ten days, the cells underwent separation to obtain CD4+ T cells. A positive SARS-CoV-2 PCR test fell between March and December 2020. The rearrangement joins TRBV19 to TRBJ1-4; D possibly corresponds to TRBD1 (5 bases). The sequence came from a human donor who had a prior SARS-CoV-2 infection. Sequencing used CD4+ T cells from PBMCs cultured without peptide, obtained before COVID-19 vaccination. CDR3 sequence (DNA): TGTGCCAGTAGTATTCCCGGGGCCCCAAAACTGTTTTTT. Translated, it gives CASSIPGAPKLFF.